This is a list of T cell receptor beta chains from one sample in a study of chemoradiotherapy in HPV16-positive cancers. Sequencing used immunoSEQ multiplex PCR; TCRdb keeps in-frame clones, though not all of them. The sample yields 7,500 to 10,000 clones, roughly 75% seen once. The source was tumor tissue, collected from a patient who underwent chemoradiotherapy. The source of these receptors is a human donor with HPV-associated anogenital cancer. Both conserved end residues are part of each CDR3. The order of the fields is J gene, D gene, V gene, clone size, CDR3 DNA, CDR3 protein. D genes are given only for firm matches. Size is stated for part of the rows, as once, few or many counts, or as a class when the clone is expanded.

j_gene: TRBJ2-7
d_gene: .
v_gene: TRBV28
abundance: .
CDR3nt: TGTGCCAGCAGCCCAGACTTGGGGCAGTACTTC
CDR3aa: CASSPDLGQYF

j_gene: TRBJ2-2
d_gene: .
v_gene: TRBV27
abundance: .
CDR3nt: TGTGCCAGCAAGTGGGCGGGGAAGAGCGGGGAGCTGTTTTTT
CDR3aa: CASKWAGKSGELFF

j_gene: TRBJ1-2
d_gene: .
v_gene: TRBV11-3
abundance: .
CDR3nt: TGTGCCAGCAGCTGGAGGGATCCAGAAGGCTACACCTTC
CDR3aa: CASSWRDPEGYTF

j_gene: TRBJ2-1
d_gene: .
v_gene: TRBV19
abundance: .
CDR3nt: TGTGCCACCCAACTGGGCGCTGAGCAGTTCTTC
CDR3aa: CATQLGAEQFF

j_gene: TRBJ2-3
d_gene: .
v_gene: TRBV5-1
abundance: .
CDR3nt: TGCGCCAGCAGCCCCCGGACTCTCGAATCGGATACGCAGTATTTT
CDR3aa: CASSPRTLESDTQYF

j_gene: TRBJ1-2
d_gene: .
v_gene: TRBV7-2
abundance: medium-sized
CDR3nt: TGTGCCAGCAGCTTAGGGATAGGGCTGGACTATGGCTACACCTTC
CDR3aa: CASSLGIGLDYGYTF

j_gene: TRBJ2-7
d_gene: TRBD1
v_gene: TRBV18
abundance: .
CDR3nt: TGTGCCAGCTCACCCCAACGGACAGGGGGAAGGTACGAGCAGTACTTC
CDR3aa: CASSPQRTGGRYEQYF

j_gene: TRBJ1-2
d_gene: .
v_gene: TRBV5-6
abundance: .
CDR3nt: TGTGCCAGCAGAATCTGGGGGCCGCTTAAGGGCTACACCTTC
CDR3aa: CASRIWGPLKGYTF

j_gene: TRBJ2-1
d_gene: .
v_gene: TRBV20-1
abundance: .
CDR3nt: TGCAGTGCTAGAGAGCGGTTGGAGCAGTTCTTC
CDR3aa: CSARERLEQFF

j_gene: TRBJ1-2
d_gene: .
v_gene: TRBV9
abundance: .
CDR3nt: TGTGCCAGCAGCCCAGTGGACGGCTATGGCTACACCTTC
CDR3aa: CASSPVDGYGYTF

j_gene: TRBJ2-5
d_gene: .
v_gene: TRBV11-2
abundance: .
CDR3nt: TGTGCCAGCAGCTTGTCTGGGGTACGTGAGACCCAGTACTTC
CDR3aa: CASSLSGVRETQYF

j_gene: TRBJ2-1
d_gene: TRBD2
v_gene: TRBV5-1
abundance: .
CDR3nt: TGCGCCAGCAGCCCGGGAGGGTCCTACAATGAGCAGTTCTTC
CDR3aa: CASSPGGSYNEQFF

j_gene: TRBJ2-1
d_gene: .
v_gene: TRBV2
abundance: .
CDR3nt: TGTGCCAGCGACCGGGAGAAGACGGGGGAGCAGTTCTTC
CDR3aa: CASDREKTGEQFF

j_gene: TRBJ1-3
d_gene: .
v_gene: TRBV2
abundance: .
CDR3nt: TGTGCCAGCAACACCGACTACTCTGGAAACACCATATATTTT
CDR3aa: CASNTDYSGNTIYF

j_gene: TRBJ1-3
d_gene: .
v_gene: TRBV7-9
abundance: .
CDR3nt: TGTGCCAGCAGCTTTGTTCCTCCAAATGCCCCTGGAAACACCATATATTTT
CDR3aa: CASSFVPPNAPGNTIYF

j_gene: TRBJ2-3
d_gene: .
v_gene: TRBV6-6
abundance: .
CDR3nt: TGTGCCAGCAGTTTCGGGGACGATACGCAGTATTTT
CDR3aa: CASSFGDDTQYF

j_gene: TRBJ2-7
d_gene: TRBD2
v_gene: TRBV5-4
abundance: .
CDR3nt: TGTGCCAGCAGCTTAAGGTGGGGTGGCGGGAGTATCGGCGAGCAGTACTTC
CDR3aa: CASSLRWGGGSIGEQYF

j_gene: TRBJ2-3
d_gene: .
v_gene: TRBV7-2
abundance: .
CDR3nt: TGTGCCAGCAGCTTAACCGGGACTAGCACAGATACGCAGTATTTT
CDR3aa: CASSLTGTSTDTQYF

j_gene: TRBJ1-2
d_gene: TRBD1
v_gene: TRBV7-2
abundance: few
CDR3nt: TGTGCCAGCAGCTTAGGGACAGGAGTGGATCGGGGCTACACCTTC
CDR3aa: CASSLGTGVDRGYTF

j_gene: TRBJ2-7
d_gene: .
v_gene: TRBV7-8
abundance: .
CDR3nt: TGTGCCAGCAGCTTAGGTATTCGACGGACCTACGAGCAGTACTTC
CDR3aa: CASSLGIRRTYEQYF

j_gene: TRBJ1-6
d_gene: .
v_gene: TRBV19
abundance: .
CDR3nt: TGTGCCAGTAGTATAGGGCAGGTCTATAATTCACCCCTCCACTTT
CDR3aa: CASSIGQVYNSPLHF

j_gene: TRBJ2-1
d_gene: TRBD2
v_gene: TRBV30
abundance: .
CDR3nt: TGTGCCTGGACCCTGACTAGCGGGAGATTCAGTGAGCAGTTCTTC
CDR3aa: CAWTLTSGRFSEQFF

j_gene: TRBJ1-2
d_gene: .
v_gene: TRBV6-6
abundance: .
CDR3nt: TGTGCCAGCAGGATAGACCGTAACTATGGCTACACCTTC
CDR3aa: CASRIDRNYGYTF

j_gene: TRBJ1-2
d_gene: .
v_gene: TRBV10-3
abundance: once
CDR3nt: TGTGCCATCGCAGGGATTGTTACGGGCTACACCTTC
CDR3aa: CAIAGIVTGYTF

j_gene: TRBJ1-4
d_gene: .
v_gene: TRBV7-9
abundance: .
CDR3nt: TGTGCCAGCAGCTTTTCGACACCAGGGGAAAAACTGTTTTTT
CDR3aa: CASSFSTPGEKLFF

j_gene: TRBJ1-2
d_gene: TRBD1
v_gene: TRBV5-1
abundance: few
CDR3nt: TGCGCCAGCAGCTTGTTCGACAGGGACTATGGCTACACCTTC
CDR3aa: CASSLFDRDYGYTF

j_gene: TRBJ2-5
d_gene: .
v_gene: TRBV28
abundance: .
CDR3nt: TGTGCCAGCAGTTTAACTTCAGGAATATGGCAAGAGACCCAGTACTTC
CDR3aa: CASSLTSGIWQETQYF

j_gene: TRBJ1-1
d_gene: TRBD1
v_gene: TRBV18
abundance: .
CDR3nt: TGTGCCAGCTCTCGGGACAGGGACACTGAAGCTTTCTTT
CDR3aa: CASSRDRDTEAFF

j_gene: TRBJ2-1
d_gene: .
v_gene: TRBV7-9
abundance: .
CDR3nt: TGTGCCAGCAGCCGGCCACCTGCGGGGCCTAGCTCCTACAATGAGCAGTTCTTC
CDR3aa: CASSRPPAGPSSYNEQFF